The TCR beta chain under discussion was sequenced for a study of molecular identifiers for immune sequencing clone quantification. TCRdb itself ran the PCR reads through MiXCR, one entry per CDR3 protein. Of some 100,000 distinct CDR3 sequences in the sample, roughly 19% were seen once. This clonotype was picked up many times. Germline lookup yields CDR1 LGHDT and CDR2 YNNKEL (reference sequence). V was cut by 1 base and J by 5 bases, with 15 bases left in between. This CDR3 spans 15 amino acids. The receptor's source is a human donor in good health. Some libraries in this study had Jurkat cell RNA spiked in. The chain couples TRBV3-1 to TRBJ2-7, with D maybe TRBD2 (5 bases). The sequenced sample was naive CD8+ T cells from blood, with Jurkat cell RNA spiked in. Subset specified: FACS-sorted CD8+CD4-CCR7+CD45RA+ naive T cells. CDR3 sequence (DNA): TGTGCCAGCAGCCAAGGTATTTCTAGCCGCGACGAGCAGTACTTC. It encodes CASSQGISSRDEQYF.